The 7 T cell receptor beta chains below all came from one sample that was sequenced in a study of shared clonotypes between healthy human individuals. Profiling relied on immunoSEQ multiplex PCR, and the TCRdb table lists in-frame clones only, not all of them. Found here are about 490,000 clones, 81% of them singletons; the top ten hold roughly 13%. Sample: PBMCs. Source of these receptors: a woman aged 40 to 49 in good health. Some clones in this sample may be carry-over from other donors' samples.

This chain links TRBV19 with TRBJ1-2; D uncertain. Germline loops: CDR1 LNHDA, CDR2 SQIVND (reference sequence). Deletions cut 2 bases from V and 4 bases from J, with 11 bases between. The CDR3 is 14 residues long. The CDR3 here is CASSILKGVYGYTF. In nucleotides, the CDR3 is TGTGCCAGTAGTATACTGAAAGGAGTCTATGGCTACACCTTC. Variable domain in full (rest from reference TRBV19 and TRBJ1-2): DGGITQSPKYLFRKEGQNVTLSCEQNLNHDAMYWYRQDPGQGLRLIYYSQIVNDFQKGDIAEGYSVSREKKESFPLTVTSAQKNPTAFYLCASSILKGVYGYTFGSGTRLTVV.

CDR3 bases: TGTGCCAGCAGTGAGCGGGAGGGCCCCCCCAACGAGCAGTACTTC. It codes for CASSEREGPPNEQYF. The chain joins TRBV2 to TRBJ2-7; 9 bases line up with TRBD2. J was trimmed by 5 bases and V by 3 bases; bases with no gene match: 8. Per germline, CDR1 SNHLY and CDR2 FYNNEI. CDR3 length: 15 amino acids.

The chain links TRBV7-8 to TRBJ2-7; the match to TRBD2 covers 7 bases. CDR1 and CDR2 (germline): SGHVS, FQNEAQ. Germline trimming cut 6 bases from V and 0 bases from J; bases unmatched to any gene: 8. The CDR3 has 15 residues. CDR3 in amino acids: CASRRLAVSSYEQYF. The CDR3 bases are TGTGCCAGCAGGCGACTAGCAGTGTCCTCCTACGAGCAGTACTTC.

On this clone itself: Since a much larger clone is just one base distant, this may be a read error. V usage is TRBV28 and J usage is TRBJ1-6; D is uncertain. The CDR3 loop spans 9 amino acids. Germline V gene data show CDR1 as MDHEN and CDR2 as SYDVKM. CDR3 in amino acids: CASGSRLNF. The CDR3, as DNA: TGTGCCAGCGGTTCCCGTCTTAACTTT.

Points on this clone: This likely stems from a read error, as it lies one base from a far larger clone. The CDR3 ends on some other residue instead of the conserved phenylalanine or tryptophan, so this is likely a read error. The chain couples TRBV27 to TRBJ1-2; D is uncertain. The ends were cut back, 4 bases at V and 5 bases at J, with 26 bases in the middle. Germline-derived CDR1 and CDR2 are MNHEY and SMNVEV (reference sequence). This CDR3 region has 18 residues. CDR3: CASSSRHILVRTHYGYTL. The CDR3 region has the DNA TGTGCCAGCAGTTCCCGACACATCCTGGTGAGGACTCATTATGGCTACACCTTA.

The V gene is TRBV4-2, the J gene TRBJ2-7; TRBD2 matches at 12 bases. CDR1 and CDR2 from the germline V gene are LGHNA and YNFKEQ. CDR3 size: 15 residues. Unmatched junction bases numbered 6, after V lost 4 bases and J lost 5 bases. CDR3 in DNA: TGTGCCAGCAGCCCACTAGCGGGAGGTAAGCACGAGCAGTACTTC. Translating it yields CASSPLAGGKHEQYF.

Notes on this clone: One end of the junction fails to match germline, which may point to a read error. This chain joins TRBV5-1 and TRBJ1-1, with D hard to call. Per the germline V gene, CDR1 is SGHRS and CDR2 is YFSETQ. This CDR3 comprises 12 residues. The CDR3 DNA reads TGCGCCAGCAGATTGGGCGCGACTGAAGCTTTCTTT. It specifies CASRLGATEAFF.